This is a list of T cell receptor beta chains from one sample in a study of T cells in tumors and immune-related adverse events. This table comes from immunoSEQ multiplex PCR, and its TCRdb copy is limited to in-frame clones, with some not included. Of hundreds of clones in the sample, approximately 90% were seen once. Sequencing used tumor tissue, obtained from a patient treated with anti-PD-1 therapy. The receptors were gathered from a female donor with metastatic renal cell carcinoma. Each CDR3 is given with its conserved first and last residue. A D gene is named only where the DNA matches it firmly. Rows give clone size only sometimes, using once, few, many, or a class for an expanded clone.

D | J | V | size | DNA | CDR3
. | TRBJ2-3 | TRBV9 | . | TGTGCCAGCAGCGTAGCTCGGCGTGCGGGCGCGCAGTATTTT | CASSVARRAGAQYF
. | TRBJ2-2 | TRBV13 | . | TGTGCCAGCAGGCGAGGGGGGTTGAACACCGGGGAGCTGTTTTTT | CASRRGGLNTGELFF
. | TRBJ1-2 | TRBV6-5 | . | TGTGCCAGCAGTTCCACCCAGAAGGGGAGCGGCTACACCTTC | CASSSTQKGSGYTF
. | TRBJ2-6 | TRBV28 | . | TGTGCCAGCAGTTATTTCGGCTCTGGGGCCAACGTCCTGACTTTC | CASSYFGSGANVLTF
. | TRBJ2-5 | TRBV19 | . | TGTGCCAGTTCAAGCACCTCGGCCCAGTACTTC | CASSSTSAQYF
TRBD2 | TRBJ2-2 | TRBV7-6 | . | TGTGCCAGCAGCCCTAGCGGGGGGGCGGGGGAGCTGTTTTTT | CASSPSGGAGELFF
. | TRBJ2-5 | TRBV13 | . | TGTGCCAGCAGCCTCAGTAATCAAGAGACCCAGTACTTC | CASSLSNQETQYF
. | TRBJ2-1 | TRBV7-8 | . | TGTGCCAGCCGCCTAGCCGCGGGACAGTACAATGAGCAGTTCTTC | CASRLAAGQYNEQFF
. | TRBJ1-2 | TRBV7-2 | . | TGTGCCAGCAGCTTAGAAGGGGGTGGCTACACCTTC | CASSLEGGGYTF
. | TRBJ1-3 | TRBV10-2 | . | TGCGCCAGCAGAGCCCCAGGGCCTGGAAACACCATATATTTT | CASRAPGPGNTIYF
. | TRBJ1-3 | TRBV15 | . | TGTGCCACCAGCTCGGAGTCGTACTCTGGAAACACCATATATTTT | CATSSESYSGNTIYF
. | TRBJ2-7 | TRBV4-3 | . | TGCGCCAGCAGCCAAAACCGGGACACCTACGAGCAGTACTTC | CASSQNRDTYEQYF
. | TRBJ2-1 | TRBV7-2 | . | TGTGCCAGCAGCTTAGGGACTCGAGAGCAGTTCTTC | CASSLGTREQFF
. | TRBJ2-3 | TRBV28 | once | TGTGCCAGCAGAATAGGGGGGAACACAGATACGCAGTATTTT | CASRIGGNTDTQYF
TRBD2 | TRBJ2-4 | TRBV19 | . | TGTGCCAGTAGTATAGATTGGACTAGCGGGAGGGCCTTTCACGAAAACATTCAGTACTTC | CASSIDWTSGRAFHENIQYF
. | TRBJ2-1 | TRBV6-1 | . | TGTGCCAGCAGTGAAGGGAGGGCCAGGGGCAATGAGCAGTTCTTC | CASSEGRARGNEQFF
TRBD1 | TRBJ2-5 | TRBV6-1 | . | TGTGCCGGACAGGGGAGGGGAGAGACCCAGTACTTC | CAGQGRGETQYF
. | TRBJ2-5 | TRBV2 | . | TGTGCCAGCAGTGCGACTAGTAGACAAGAGACCCAGTACTTC | CASSATSRQETQYF
. | TRBJ1-5 | TRBV25-1 | . | TGTGCCAGCAGGCATCAGCCCCAGCATTTT | CASRHQPQHF
. | TRBJ2-1 | TRBV6-1 | . | TGTGCCAGCAGTGAAGCCGCGCAATCGGAGCTCTTC | CASSEAAQSELF
TRBD1 | TRBJ1-6 | TRBV5-1 | . | TGCGCCAGCAGCCCCGGGACAGGGGGCGAAGCCCTCCACTTT | CASSPGTGGEALHF
TRBD1 | TRBJ2-3 | TRBV10-2 | . | TGCGCCAGCAGGGAAGGACAGGGAGAGTCAGATACGCAGTATTTT | CASREGQGESDTQYF
TRBD2 | TRBJ2-7 | TRBV4-2 | once | TGTGCCAGCAGTCCTGGACTAGCGGCCTACGAGCAGTACTTC | CASSPGLAAYEQYF
TRBD2 | TRBJ2-1 | TRBV29-1 | . | TGCAGCGTTGAACGATTAGCGGGGGGGCTTTCAGATGAGCAGTTCTTC | CSVERLAGGLSDEQFF
. | TRBJ1-1 | TRBV25-1 | . | TGTGCCAGCAGTGGAATTTTTGGGACTGAAGCTTTCTTT | CASSGIFGTEAFF
. | TRBJ1-1 | TRBV5-1 | . | TGCGCCAGCTCCTGGGGGGGCACTGAAGCTTTCTTT | CASSWGGTEAFF
TRBD2 | TRBJ2-1 | TRBV4-3 | few | TGCGCCAGCAGCCAAGATCCTAGCGGGGGGTGGGATGAGCAGTTCTTC | CASSQDPSGGWDEQFF
. | TRBJ2-3 | TRBV7-6 | once | TGTGCCAGCAGCTTAGACGGGGGTACAGATACGCAGTATTTT | CASSLDGGTDTQYF
TRBD2 | TRBJ2-1 | TRBV7-2 | . | TGTGCCAGCAGCTCGGGACTAGCGGACCGGGAGCAGTTCTTC | CASSSGLADREQFF
TRBD2 | TRBJ2-5 | TRBV7-2 | . | TGTGCCAGCAGCTTGCCGACTAGCGGGAGGTCAGAGACCCAGTACTTC | CASSLPTSGRSETQYF
. | TRBJ1-3 | TRBV15 | . | TGTGCCACCAGCAGAGCTGTAACTAACTCTGGAAACACCATATATTTT | CATSRAVTNSGNTIYF
TRBD1 | TRBJ2-1 | TRBV7-6 | . | TGTGCCAGCAGCTTACCACAGGGGGAGCAGTTCTTC | CASSLPQGEQFF
. | TRBJ2-7 | TRBV7-9 | . | TGTGCCAGCAGTAGCCGGGATACCTACGAGCAGTACTTC | CASSSRDTYEQYF
. | TRBJ1-5 | TRBV28 | . | TGTGCCAGCAGTTTACCCGGGGAGTTTAGGCCCCAGCATTTT | CASSLPGEFRPQHF
TRBD2 | TRBJ2-2 | TRBV7-6 | . | TGTGCCAGCAGCTTGAGCGGGGGTTCCACCGGGGAGCTGTTTTTT | CASSLSGGSTGELFF
. | TRBJ2-3 | TRBV7-2 | few | TGTGCCAGCAGCTTAGGCCTCGTTTGGTCAGATACGCAGTATTTT | CASSLGLVWSDTQYF
TRBD1 | TRBJ1-1 | TRBV7-8 | . | TGTGCCAGCAGCAATGCGGGACAGGGGATATTCACTGAAGCTTTCTTT | CASSNAGQGIFTEAFF
. | TRBJ2-5 | TRBV11-3 | . | TGTGCCAGCAGCAAGGTTGAGACCCAGTACTTC | CASSKVETQYF
TRBD2 | TRBJ2-7 | TRBV19 | . | TGTGCCAGTAGACTAGGGACTAGCGGGAGGAACGAGCAGTACTTC | CASRLGTSGRNEQYF
TRBD2 | TRBJ2-2 | TRBV7-9 | . | TGTGCCAGCAGGCGTCTAGCGGGACCGAACACCGGGGAGCTGTTTTTT | CASRRLAGPNTGELFF
. | TRBJ1-3 | TRBV7-8 | . | TGTGCCAGCAGAACAGAGGTCCCTGGAAACACCATATATTTT | CASRTEVPGNTIYF
. | TRBJ1-1 | TRBV29-1 | . | TGCAGCGTAGTAAGTGGGGGGAACACTGAAGCTTTCTTT | CSVVSGGNTEAFF